This TCR beta chain is drawn from a study of response to subunit inactivated influenza vaccine. This clonotype appeared a few times. As yet, its antigen is unknown. TCRdb re-called the RT-PCR reads through MiXCR, storing one row per CDR3 protein. This table has roughly 760,000 distinct CDR3 sequences, roughly 20% appearing once. V was pared by 0 bases and J by 4 bases, with 7 bases between. Germline lookup yields CDR1 DFQATT and CDR2 SNEGSKA (reference sequence). CDR3 length: 13 amino acids. The study, taken as a whole, reports: The study's authors posited that every seasonal influenza vaccination enlists few new T cells.

The chain recombines TRBV20-1 with TRBJ1-5; no firm D call. This TCR came from a man over 45 who received an inactivated influenza vaccine. The specimen was PBMCs from blood, collected roughly 5 days after vaccination. The CDR3 coding sequence is TGCAGTGCTAGAGAAGGGCCGAATCAGCCCCAGCATTTT. It yields the protein CSAREGPNQPQHF.